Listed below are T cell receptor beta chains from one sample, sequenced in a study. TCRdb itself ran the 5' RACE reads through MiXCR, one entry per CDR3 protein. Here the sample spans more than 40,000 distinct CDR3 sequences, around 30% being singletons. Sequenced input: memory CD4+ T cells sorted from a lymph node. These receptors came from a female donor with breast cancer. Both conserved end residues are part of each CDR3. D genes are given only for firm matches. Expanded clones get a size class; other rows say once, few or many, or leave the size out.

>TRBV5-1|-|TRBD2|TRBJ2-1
CASSRGTSGRAFPNEQFF
TGCGCCAGCAGTCGCGGGACTAGCGGGAGGGCTTTTCCTAATGAGCAGTTCTTC
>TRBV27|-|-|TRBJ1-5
CASKLSGISQPQHF
TGTGCCAGCAAACTCTCAGGGATTAGTCAGCCCCAGCATTTT
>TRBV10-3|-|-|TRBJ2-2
CAISDREVATGELFF
TGTGCCATCAGTGACAGGGAGGTAGCGACCGGGGAGCTGTTTTTT
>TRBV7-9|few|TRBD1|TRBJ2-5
CASSLARDRKETQYF
TGTGCCAGCAGCTTAGCGCGGGACAGGAAAGAGACCCAGTACTTC
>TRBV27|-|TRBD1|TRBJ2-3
CASSLPRQGDTQYF
TGTGCCAGCAGTTTACCCCGACAGGGGGATACGCAGTATTTT
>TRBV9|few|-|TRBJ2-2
CASTPGGLNTGELFF
TGTGCCAGCACCCCTGGGGGCCTCAACACCGGGGAGCTGTTTTTT
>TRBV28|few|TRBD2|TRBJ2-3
CASSSGLAGELITDTQYF
TGTGCCAGCAGTTCAGGACTAGCGGGAGAGCTGATCACAGATACGCAGTATTTT
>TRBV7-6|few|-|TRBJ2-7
CASSSSGAPYEQYF
TGTGCCAGCAGCTCCTCGGGGGCTCCCTACGAGCAGTACTTC
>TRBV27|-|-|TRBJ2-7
CASSLGPTYEQYF
TGTGCCAGCAGTTTAGGACCGACCTACGAGCAGTACTTC
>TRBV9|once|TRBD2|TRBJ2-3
CASSVELAGGQDPDTQYF
TGTGCCAGCAGCGTAGAACTAGCGGGAGGGCAGGACCCAGATACGCAGTATTTT
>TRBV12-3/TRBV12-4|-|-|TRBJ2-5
CASSSGYQETQYF
TGTGCCAGCAGTAGCGGGTACCAAGAGACCCAGTACTTC
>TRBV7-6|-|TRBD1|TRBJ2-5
CASSLGDRGQETQYF
TGTGCCAGCAGCTTAGGGGACAGGGGGCAAGAGACCCAGTACTTC
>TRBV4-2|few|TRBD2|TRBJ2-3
CASSQVEAGGLADTQYF
TGTGCCAGCAGCCAAGTGGAGGCGGGAGGTCTAGCAGATACGCAGTATTTT
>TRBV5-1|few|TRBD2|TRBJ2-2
CASSAGLAPGELFF
TGCGCCAGCAGCGCGGGACTAGCTCCCGGGGAGCTGTTTTTT
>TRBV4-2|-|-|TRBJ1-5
CASSQDYGRQPQHF
TGTGCCAGCAGCCAAGATTACGGGCGCCAGCCCCAGCATTTT
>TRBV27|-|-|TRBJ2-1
CASSFTGPTVNEQFF
TGTGCCAGCAGTTTTACCGGCCCCACGGTTAATGAGCAGTTCTTC
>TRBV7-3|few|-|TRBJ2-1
CASSLNSYYNEQFF
TGTGCCAGCAGCTTAAACAGCTACTACAATGAGCAGTTCTTC
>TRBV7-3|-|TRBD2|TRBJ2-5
CASSPGLAGGPGQETQYF
TGTGCCAGCAGCCCCGGACTAGCGGGGGGGCCGGGTCAAGAGACCCAGTACTTC
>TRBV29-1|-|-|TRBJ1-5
CSVGFLGQPQHF
TGCAGCGTTGGATTCCTGGGTCAGCCCCAGCATTTT
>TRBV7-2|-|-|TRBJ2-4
CASSFTSRLAKNIQYF
TGTGCCAGCAGCTTTACTAGCCGATTAGCCAAAAACATTCAGTACTTC
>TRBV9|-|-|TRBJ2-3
CASSAGGTDTQYF
TGTGCCAGCAGTGCAGGGGGCACAGATACGCAGTATTTT
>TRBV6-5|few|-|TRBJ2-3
CASSFSPQEAASTDTQYF
TGTGCCAGCAGCTTTTCCCCCCAAGAAGCGGCTAGCACAGATACGCAGTATTTT
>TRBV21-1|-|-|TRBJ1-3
CASSKVRRSGNTIYF
TGTGCCAGCAGCAAAGTCCGACGGTCTGGGAACACCATATATTTT
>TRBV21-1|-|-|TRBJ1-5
CASSDLYETDNQPQHF
TGTGCCAGCAGCGACCTCTACGAGACGGACAATCAGCCCCAGCATTTT
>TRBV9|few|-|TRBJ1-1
CASSADTTPTEAFF
TGTGCCAGCAGCGCCGACACTACCCCCACTGAAGCTTTCTTT
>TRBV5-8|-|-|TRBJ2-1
CASSSPRGVSYNEQFF
TGTGCCAGCAGCTCGCCGAGGGGGGTTTCCTACAATGAGCAGTTCTTC
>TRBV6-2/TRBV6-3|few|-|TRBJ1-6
CASSYSTPGAGASYNSPLHF
TGTGCCAGCAGTTACTCGACTCCAGGGGCCGGCGCCTCCTATAATTCACCCCTCCACTTT
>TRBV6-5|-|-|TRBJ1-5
CASSYGEGQPRHF
TGTGCCAGCAGTTACGGGGAGGGTCAGCCCCGGCATTTT
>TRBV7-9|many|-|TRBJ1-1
CASRDDTEAFF
TGTGCCAGTCGGGACGACACTGAAGCTTTCTTT
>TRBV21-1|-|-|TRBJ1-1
CASSKEPGTGGTEAFF
TGTGCCAGCAGCAAGGAGCCCGGGACAGGGGGCACTGAAGCTTTCTTT
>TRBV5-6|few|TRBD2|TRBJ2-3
CASSYRLAADTQYF
TGTGCCAGCAGCTATCGACTAGCGGCAGATACGCAGTATTTT
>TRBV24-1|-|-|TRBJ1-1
CATSDSVGQNTEAFF
TGTGCCACCAGTGATTCTGTAGGACAGAACACTGAAGCTTTCTTT
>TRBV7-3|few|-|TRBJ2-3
CASSSSRGDTQYF
TGTGCCAGCAGCTCCTCCAGGGGAGATACGCAGTATTTT
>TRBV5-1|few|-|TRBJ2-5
CASSSGRNQETQYF
TGCGCCAGCAGCTCGGGACGGAACCAAGAGACCCAGTACTTC
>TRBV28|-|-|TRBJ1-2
CASSTQYGYTF
TGTGCCAGCAGTACACAATATGGCTACACCTTC
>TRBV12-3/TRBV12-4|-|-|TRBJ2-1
CASSPPGYRDEQFF
TGTGCCAGCAGTCCACCGGGGTACCGGGATGAGCAGTTCTTC
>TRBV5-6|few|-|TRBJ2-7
CASSRVRSSYEQYF
TGTGCCAGCAGTCGAGTGAGGAGCTCCTACGAGCAGTACTTC
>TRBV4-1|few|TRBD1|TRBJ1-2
CASSQAGTGRFLGYGYTF
TGCGCCAGCAGCCAAGCCGGGACAGGGAGGTTTTTGGGCTATGGCTACACCTTC
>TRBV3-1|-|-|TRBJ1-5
CASSQGLGGPQHF
TGTGCCAGCAGCCAAGGGCTCGGGGGGCCCCAGCATTTT
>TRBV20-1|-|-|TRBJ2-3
CSARRLTSTDTQYF
TGCAGTGCTAGGAGGCTCACTAGCACAGATACGCAGTATTTT
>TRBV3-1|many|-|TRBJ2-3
CASSQVSGSSTDTQYF
TGTGCCAGCAGCCAAGTCTCGGGTAGCAGTACAGATACGCAGTATTTT
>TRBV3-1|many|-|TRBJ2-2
CASSQFTSGELFF
TGTGCCAGCAGCCAATTTACCAGCGGGGAGCTGTTTTTT
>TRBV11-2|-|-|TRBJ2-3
CASSLHNRVAQTDTQYF
TGTGCCAGCAGCTTACATAACAGGGTCGCGCAGACAGATACGCAGTATTTT
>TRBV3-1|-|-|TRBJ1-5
CASSRGDARNQPQHF
TGTGCCAGCAGCCGCGGGGACGCTCGCAATCAGCCCCAACATTTT
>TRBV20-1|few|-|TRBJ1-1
CSARPPMRSGNTEAFF
TGCAGTGCTAGGCCCCCCATGAGGAGCGGGAACACTGAAGCTTTCTTT